This T cell receptor (beta chain) appears in the sequencing data of a study of cytomegalovirus exposure and HLA in healthy donors. PCR involved 60 Vbeta and 13 Jbeta primers. This table comes from immunoSEQ multiplex PCR, and its TCRdb copy is limited to in-frame clones, with some not included. The table has about 92,000 clones, approximately 71% seen once. Germline V gene data show CDR1 as MGHRA and CDR2 as YSYEKL. Trimming removed 2 bases at V and 6 bases at J, with 14 bases between. The CDR3 is 15 amino acids. In the case of this clone: Its target is not known.

Points from the study as a whole: The authors excluded some V segments, including TRBV6-2 and TRBV6-3, as indistinguishable. A later analysis linked a missense variant in DCLRE1C to the trimming of TCR beta V and J genes.

The specimen was PBMCs. This clonotype was sampled from a woman between 18 and 29 years old in good health and CMV-seropositive. The V call is TRBV4-1, the J call TRBJ2-1; D perhaps matches TRBD1 (5 bases). CDR3 nucleotide sequence: TGCGCCAGCAGCCAAATAACAGGAGTCTTCAATGAGCAGTTCTTC. Amino acid sequence: CASSQITGVFNEQFF.